Below are 31 T cell receptor beta chains sequenced from a single sample in a study of identical twins. TCRdb independently ran MiXCR on the 5' RACE reads; one entry per CDR3 protein. The sample yields hundreds of thousands of distinct CDR3 sequences, roughly 18% seen once. These records were also assigned to another study, of T cells expressing NK-cell markers.

The sequencing input was PBMCs. The receptors come from a woman aged 18-29 years in good health.

This clonotype came up a few times. The genes are TRBV7-2 and TRBJ2-7; D not certain. V lost 1 base and J lost 5, with 18 bases in between. This CDR3 is built from 16 residues. Germline V gene sequence: CDR1 SGHTA, CDR2 FQGNSA. CDR3 sequence reads: CASSLDPIWLSHEQYF. CDR3 DNA sequence: TGTGCCAGCAGCTTAGACCCGATCTGGTTAAGCCACGAGCAGTACTTC.

The rearrangement links TRBV20-1 to TRBJ1-1; D not resolved. CDR3 length: 11 amino acids. The germline CDR1 and CDR2 sequences are DFQATT and SNEGSKA (reference sequence). Trimming stripped 5 bases from V and 6 bases from J, with 10 bases between. The CDR3 loop is CSAPRHSEAFF. CDR3 DNA: TGCAGTGCTCCGAGACATTCTGAAGCTTTCTTT.

This clonotype was found a few times. The CDR3 loop reads CASSEAQTVNTEAFF. The CDR3 nucleotides read TGTGCCAGCAGCGAGGCGCAGACAGTGAACACTGAAGCTTTCTTT. The V call is TRBV7-2, the J call TRBJ1-1; maybe TRBD1 (5 bases). Deletions cut 5 bases from V and 0 bases from J, with 13 bases between. CDR3 size: 15 residues. Germline V gives CDR1 SGHTA, CDR2 FQGNSA.

This clonotype occurred a few times. The chain has TRBV12-3 or TRBV12-4 and TRBJ1-3, with a tentative D call TRBD1 (6 bases). The V end lost 6 bases, the J end lost 0 bases, and 12 bases lay between the germline ends. The CDR3 spans 15 residues. The CDR3 region has the DNA TGTGCCAGCAGCGAACAGGGCTTCTCTGGAAACACCATATATTTT. This sequence encodes CASSEQGFSGNTIYF.

This clonotype has a handful of counts. The chain's CDR3 is CASSWDVGFYGYTF. The CDR3 DNA reads as TGTGCCAGCAGTTGGGACGTCGGATTCTATGGCTACACCTTC. The rearrangement links TRBV12-3 or TRBV12-4 to TRBJ1-2, with a tentative D call TRBD1 (5 bases). The CDR3 has 14 residues. Deletions cut 4 bases from V and 4 bases from J, with 13 bases between.

J is TRBJ2-1 and V is TRBV27, with 14 nucleotides matching TRBD2. Germline-derived CDR1 and CDR2 are MNHEY and SMNVEV (reference sequence). The CDR3 runs 16 residues. With V trimmed by 1 base and J by 12 bases, 8 bases remained unmatched. CDR3 amino acids: CASSLLGLAGAQGQFF. CDR3 sequence (DNA): TGTGCCAGCAGTTTATTGGGACTAGCGGGGGCTCAGGGGCAGTTCTTC.

This clonotype was recorded only once. The chain combines TRBV7-8 with TRBJ2-3, with D perhaps TRBD1 or TRBD2 (5 bases each). CDR1 and CDR2 from the germline V gene are SGHVS and FQNEAQ. The CDR3 is 15 residues long. V was shortened by 5 bases and J by 6 bases, with 18 bases between the two germline ends. In nucleotides, the CDR3 is TGTGCCAGCAGCACATGGGACGAGGGACCCGATACGCAGTATTTT. Its translation: CASSTWDEGPDTQYF. Combining the CDR3 with reference TRBV7-8 and TRBJ2-3 gives the whole variable domain GAGVSQSPRYKVAKRGQDVALRCDPISGHVSLFWYQQALGQGPEFLTYFQNEAQLDKSGLPSDRFFAERPEGSVSTLKIQRTQQEDSAVYLCASSTWDEGPDTQYFGPGTRLTVL.

This clonotype was recorded at least ten times. The chain couples TRBV12-3 or TRBV12-4 to TRBJ2-2; no reliable D call. V was pared by 1 base and J by 8 bases, with 8 bases between. The CDR3 contains 13 residues. For the CDR3, the DNA is TGTGCCAGCAGTTTAGGGCCTGGTGGGGAGCTGTTTTTT. This encodes CASSLGPGGELFF.

The chain is built from TRBV5-4 and TRBJ1-1, with D unclear. This CDR3 has 13 amino acids. Germline CDR1 and CDR2: SGHNT and YYREEE (reference sequence). The V gene lost 3 bases and the J gene lost 5 bases, with 11 bases spanning the gap. DNA for the CDR3: TGTGCCAGCAGCTCGCCGACGGAGACTGAAGCTTTCTTT. Amino acid sequence: CASSSPTETEAFF.

The chain's CDR3 is CASSVDSGSGQETQYF. CDR3 in DNA: TGTGCCAGCAGCGTAGATAGCGGGAGTGGTCAAGAGACCCAGTACTTC. This chain uses TRBV9 with TRBJ2-5; 9 nucleotides agree with TRBD2. This CDR3 comprises 16 residues. V lost 0 bases, J lost 2 bases, and 5 bases stayed unmatched. Per germline, CDR1 SGDLS and CDR2 YYNGEE.

This clonotype was observed a handful of times. The J gene is TRBJ2-6, the V gene TRBV6-2 or TRBV6-3, with a possible D match to TRBD1 (5 bases). Trimming shortened V by 11 bases and J by 0 bases, and 11 bases separated the two germline ends. CDR3 length equals 14 residues. The germline V gene has CDR1 MNHEY and CDR2 SVGEGT. This CDR3 is CAVSDTSGANVLTF. DNA of the CDR3: TGTGCCGTTTCGGACACCTCTGGGGCCAACGTCCTGACTTTC.

This clonotype has only a few counts. The V gene is TRBV12-3 or TRBV12-4, the J gene TRBJ2-7; the D is unclear. The CDR3 consists of 14 residues. The V end was cut by 5 bases, the J end by 2 bases, with 13 bases between. For the CDR3, the DNA is TGTGCCAGCAGTCCGGTAGGGCCAACCTACGAGCAGTACTTC. Protein: CASSPVGPTYEQYF.

V usage is TRBV28 and J usage is TRBJ1-6; tentatively, D is TRBD1 (5 bases). V was cut by 8 bases and J by 0 bases, with 17 bases left in between. The CDR3 covers 17 residues. Germline V gene lookup returns CDR1 MDHEN and CDR2 SYDVKM. The DNA for the CDR3 is TGTGCCAGCTCTGTGGGGGGTCCCAGCTCCTATAATTCACCCCTCCACTTT. Amino acid sequence: CASSVGGPSSYNSPLHF.

The sample holds many counts of this clonotype. The chain has TRBV9 and TRBJ1-2; D call uncertain. CDR1 is SGDLS and CDR2 is YYNGEE in the germline V gene. The CDR3 length is 12 residues. V lost 3 bases and J 4 bases, leaving 7 bases between the germline ends. Here the CDR3 DNA reads TGTGCCAGCAGCGCCTATGCCTATGGCTACACCTTC. Translating it yields CASSAYAYGYTF. The whole variable domain, remainder taken from reference TRBV9 and TRBJ1-2, is DSGVTQTPKHLITATGQRVTLRCSPRSGDLSVYWYQQSLDQGLQFLIQYYNGEERAKGNILERFSAQQFPDLHSELNLSSLELGDSALYFCASSAYAYGYTFGSGTRLTVV.

The chain recombines TRBV20-1 with TRBJ2-1, with 9 bases that match TRBD2. Germline assignment: CDR1 DFQATT and CDR2 SNEGSKA (reference sequence). This CDR3 spans 19 amino acids. V shed 1 base and J 0 bases; nucleotides not matched to a gene: 13. The CDR3 DNA reads as TGCAGTGCTAGAGGGAGGGCTAGCGGGGTCTCAAGCTCCTACAATGAGCAGTTCTTC. Amino acid sequence: CSARGRASGVSSSYNEQFF.

This clonotype was counted ten times or more. The chain recombines TRBV20-1 with TRBJ2-1, with 9 bases matching TRBD2. The junction had 1 base not matched to a gene; V was cut back by 4 bases and J by 0 bases. In germline, CDR1 is DFQATT, CDR2 SNEGSKA (reference sequence). The CDR3 is made up of 14 amino acids. The CDR3 coding sequence is TGCAGTGCTAATAGCGGGAGCTCCTACAATGAGCAGTTCTTC. This translates into CSANSGSSYNEQFF.

The gene calls are TRBV6-2 or TRBV6-3 and TRBJ2-7; no definite D call. V was cut by 2 bases and J by 10 bases, with 9 bases left in between. Germline V gene data show CDR1 as MNHEY and CDR2 as SVGEGT. The CDR3 has 11 amino acids. The CDR3 loop reads CASSYGDRQYF. The CDR3 nucleotides are TGTGCCAGCAGTTACGGTGATCGTCAGTACTTC.

This clonotype was seen a few times. V gene TRBV20-1 combines with J gene TRBJ2-7; the D is unclear. The V gene lost 6 bases and the J gene lost 7 bases, with 19 bases spanning the gap. Germline V gene lookup returns CDR1 DFQATT and CDR2 SNEGSKA (reference sequence). This CDR3 region has 13 residues. The CDR3 region has the DNA TGCAGTGCACCTGGAGAAGCACTTGCTGAGCAGTACTTC. This codes for CSAPGEALAEQYF.

The chain is built from TRBV18 and TRBJ1-1; no definite D call. The CDR3 consists of 13 residues. Germline V gene sequence: CDR1 KGHSH, CDR2 LQKENI. V lost 3 bases, J lost 7 bases, and 12 bases lay in between. CDR3: CASSPASTLEAFF. In DNA, the CDR3 is TGTGCCAGCTCACCGGCTTCAACACTTGAAGCTTTCTTT.

In its sample, this clonotype was seen a few times. The chain uses TRBV7-2 and TRBJ2-7; D not certain. The CDR3 is made up of 15 amino acids. The germline V gene encodes CDR1 SGHTA and CDR2 FQGNSA. V was trimmed by 2 bases and J by 0 bases, leaving 11 bases between them. The CDR3 DNA follows: TGTGCCAGCAGCTTAACCCCGAGGAGCTCCTACGAGCAGTACTTC. This sequence encodes CASSLTPRSSYEQYF.

The gene calls are TRBV12-3 or TRBV12-4 and TRBJ2-7; weak D call: TRBD2 (5 bases). The CDR3 runs to 14 residues. Trimming shortened V by 4 bases and J by 0 bases, and 10 bases separated the two germline ends. The CDR3 nucleotides are TGTGCCAGCAGTTACGGGATTAACTCCTACGAGCAGTACTTC. Protein product: CASSYGINSYEQYF.

This clonotype was picked up a small number of times. The rearrangement links TRBV11-2 to TRBJ2-2, with D possibly matching TRBD2 (6 bases). This CDR3 has 13 amino acids. Per germline, CDR1 SGHAT and CDR2 FQNNGV. V lost 7 bases to trimming and J lost 6 bases, with 12 bases between them. In DNA, the CDR3 is TGTGCCAGCAAGATCAGGAGGGCCGGGGAGCTGTTTTTT. Its protein is CASKIRRAGELFF.

The chain uses TRBV4-3 and TRBJ1-5; D unresolved. The CDR3 is 15 amino acids. V shed 0 bases and J shed 3 bases, with 9 bases lying between them. CDR1 is LGHNA and CDR2 is YSLEER in the germline V gene. As DNA, the CDR3 is TGCGCCAGCAGCCAAGATAGGCAGATCAATCAGCCCCAGCATTTT. It encodes CASSQDRQINQPQHF.

This chain connects TRBV7-2 to TRBJ2-3; 10 nucleotides agree with TRBD2. The CDR3 consists of 17 residues. CDR1 is SGHTA, CDR2 FQGNSA, per germline. The ends lost 1 base at V and 2 bases at J; junction bases unmatched: 6. CDR3 sequence: CASSLVASGGPTDTQYF. The CDR3 DNA reads TGTGCCAGCAGCTTAGTGGCTAGCGGGGGCCCCACAGATACGCAGTATTTT.

The CDR3 loop is CSAYSGRDTEAFF. Here the CDR3 DNA reads TGCAGTGCTTACAGCGGACGGGACACTGAAGCTTTCTTT. The chain combines TRBV20-1 with TRBJ1-1; no firm D call. CDR1 is DFQATT and CDR2 is SNEGSKA in the germline V gene (reference sequence). Trimming took off 5 bases at V and 3 bases at J, with 13 bases between the two ends. The CDR3 consists of 13 residues.

This clonotype was seen repeatedly, ten times or more. This chain uses TRBV15 with TRBJ1-1, with D uncertain. Between the trimmed V and J ends, which lost 3 bases and 6 bases, there was a span of 8 bases. The CDR3 runs 12 residues. CDR1 LNHNV and CDR2 YYDKDF come from the germline V gene (reference sequence). The CDR3 sequence is CATSRVAAEAFF. DNA for the CDR3: TGTGCCACCAGCAGGGTTGCGGCTGAAGCTTTCTTT.

The chain uses TRBV11-2 and TRBJ2-3, with D uncertain. Germline assignment: CDR1 SGHAT and CDR2 FQNNGV. Deletions cut 5 bases from V and 5 bases from J, with 5 bases between. The CDR3 length is 11 residues. This CDR3 reads CASSDGDTQYF. CDR3 DNA sequence: TGTGCCAGCAGCGACGGAGATACGCAGTATTTT.

A few counts support this clonotype. The chain couples TRBV6-4 to TRBJ2-2; D is undetermined. The CDR3 has 12 residues. Trimming removed 2 bases at V and 4 bases at J, with 2 bases between. From germline, CDR1 is MRHNA and CDR2 SNTAGT. CDR3 DNA sequence: TGTGCCAGCAGTGACGGCACCGGGGAGCTGTTTTTT. Amino acid sequence: CASSDGTGELFF.

The chain has TRBV6-5 and TRBJ2-4; D unresolved. Germline V lookup: CDR1 MNHEY, CDR2 SVGAGI. Trimming cost V 6 bases and J 0 bases, with 12 bases left between them. The CDR3 has 15 amino acids. The CDR3 protein is CASRLTLLAKNIQYF. DNA for the CDR3: TGTGCCAGCAGGTTGACTCTACTAGCCAAAAACATTCAGTACTTC.

DNA for the CDR3: TGCGCCAGCACGGAGTGGGGACTCAGCTACAATGAGCAGTTCTTC. This encodes CASTEWGLSYNEQFF. The chain combines TRBV10-2 with TRBJ2-1; D possibly corresponds to TRBD2 (6 bases). CDR1 and CDR2 (germline): WSHSY, SAAADI. This CDR3 has 15 amino acids. Trimming took 7 bases from V and 3 from J, leaving 16 bases between them.

As for this clonotype: A read error may explain this, as a much larger clone is one base away. CDR3 in DNA: TGCGCCAGCAGCCAAGATACTGAGTCTCCAGCGGGAGAATACAATGAGCAGTTCTTC. Translating it yields CASSQDTESPAGEYNEQFF. The V and J genes are TRBV4-3 and TRBJ2-1, with 8 positions matching TRBD2. The junction had 14 bases not matched to a gene; V was cut back by 0 bases and J by 4 bases. CDR1 and CDR2 (germline): LGHNA, YSLEER. The CDR3 totals 19 residues.